Listed here are 29 T cell receptor beta chains from one sample, sequenced in a study of blood T cell repertoires in COVID-19. The protocol was immunoSEQ multiplex PCR, while the TCRdb copy is restricted to in-frame clones and leaves out a portion. The table records 200,000 to 250,000 clones, 80% to 90% of them present only once. Sequences were obtained from PBMCs or T cells enriched from blood (not recorded which). All receptors come from a man aged 50 or older who had been exposed to COVID-19.

J is TRBJ1-3 and V is TRBV7-9; 7 nucleotides align to TRBD1. The germline V gene encodes CDR1 SEHNR and CDR2 FQNEAQ (reference sequence). CDR3 size: 15 residues. V was clipped by 6 bases and J by 0 bases; unmatched bases: 5. CDR3 loop: CASSTDRASGNTIYF. The DNA for the CDR3 is TGTGCCAGCAGTACAGACAGGGCCTCTGGAAACACCATATATTTT.

The chain recombines TRBV15 with TRBJ2-3, with 9 bases matching TRBD2. J lost 3 bases, V lost 1 base, and 8 bases had no gene match. The germline gives CDR1 LNHNV, CDR2 YYDKDF (reference sequence). CDR3 length equals 17 residues. The CDR3 region has the DNA TGTGCCACCAGCAGAGCCCTCCTCGCGGGGGGGACAGATACGCAGTATTTT. Translated: CATSRALLAGGTDTQYF. Variable domain in full (rest from reference TRBV15 and TRBJ2-3): DAMVIQNPRYQVTQFGKPVTLSCSQTLNHNVMYWYQQKSSQAPKLLFHYYDKDFNNEADTPDNFQSRRPNTSFCFLDIRSPGLGDTAMYLCATSRALLAGGTDTQYFGPGTRLTVL.

This clone was seen just once. This chain joins TRBV30 and TRBJ2-2; possible D gene TRBD2, 5 bases. The V and J ends lost 0 bases and 3 bases respectively, with 11 bases between them. CDR1 is GTSNPN and CDR2 is SVGIG in the germline V gene (reference sequence). The CDR3 is made up of 15 amino acids. The CDR3 region is CAWSVRMRDTGELFF. The CDR3 nucleotides read TGTGCCTGGAGTGTGAGAATGAGGGACACCGGGGAGCTGTTTTTT.

This rearrangement joins TRBV28 to TRBJ1-2; D unresolved. In germline, CDR1 is MDHEN, CDR2 SYDVKM. Trimming left V 1 base short and J 7 bases short, with 7 bases between. CDR3 size: 12 residues. The CDR3: CASSLSGVGYTF. The CDR3 DNA is TGTGCCAGCAGTTTATCCGGGGTTGGCTACACCTTC.

The chain joins TRBV7-6 to TRBJ1-2; 8 bases align to TRBD1. The CDR3 is 12 amino acids. Germline CDR1 reads SGHVS; CDR2 reads FNYEAQ. Germline trimming cut 5 bases from V and 9 bases from J; bases unmatched to any gene: 5. The CDR3 protein is CASSPDRGSYTF. The CDR3 bases are TGTGCCAGCAGCCCCGACAGGGGTAGCTACACCTTC.

The chain combines TRBV2 with TRBJ2-2; 7 bases line up with TRBD1. V lost 6 bases, J lost 6 bases, and 4 bases stayed unmatched. Germline CDR1 reads SNHLY; CDR2 reads FYNNEI. This CDR3 is built from 13 residues. In DNA form, the CDR3 reads TGTGCCAGCAGAGCTCAGGGGGCCGGGGAGCTGTTTTTT. This translates into CASRAQGAGELFF.

The J gene is TRBJ1-4, the V gene TRBV18; D remains ambiguous. CDR3 length: 16 residues. V gave up 3 bases and J gave up 8 bases, with 19 bases separating them. Germline values: CDR1 KGHSH, CDR2 LQKENI. This CDR3 is CASSPRAAANGEKLFF. CDR3 nucleotide sequence: TGTGCCAGCTCACCTCGCGCGGCAGCAAATGGGGAAAAACTGTTTTTT.

The V call is TRBV10-3, the J call TRBJ1-5; 10 nucleotides agree with TRBD1. V lost 10 bases to trimming and J lost 11 bases; unmatched junction nucleotides: 8. Germline CDR1 and CDR2: ENHRY and SYGVKD. The CDR3 sequence is 12 residues long. The CDR3 region is CATTTGGKAQHF. CDR3 bases: TGTGCCACGACGACAGGGGGCAAAGCCCAGCATTTT.

The genes are TRBV28 and TRBJ2-2; D not resolved. Trimming stripped 3 bases from V and 7 bases from J, with 6 bases between. Per germline, CDR1 MDHEN and CDR2 SYDVKM. The CDR3 covers 12 residues. DNA for the CDR3: TGTGCCAGCAGTTTCAGTGACGGGGAGCTGTTTTTT. Encoded protein: CASSFSDGELFF.

Only a few counts were recorded for this clone. The chain links TRBV2 to TRBJ1-5; 10 nucleotides match TRBD1. The length of the CDR3 is 14 residues. Germline CDR1 SNHLY, CDR2 FYNNEI. V trimming: 5 bases; J trimming: 6 bases; junction bases outside the gene matches: 4. The CDR3 sequence is CASSRQGATQPQHF. CDR3 coding DNA: TGTGCCAGCAGTCGACAGGGGGCCACTCAGCCCCAGCATTTT.

This clone was seen a handful of times. The chain joins TRBV28 to TRBJ1-2, with D maybe TRBD1 (5 bases). V was pared by 1 base and J by 4 bases, with 10 bases between. From germline, CDR1 is MDHEN and CDR2 SYDVKM. The CDR3 has 14 residues. CDR3 loop: CASSLLPGPYGYTF. Written as DNA, the CDR3 is TGTGCCAGCAGTTTATTGCCAGGGCCCTATGGCTACACCTTC.

The V and J genes are TRBV9 and TRBJ1-3; D gene unclear. CDR3 length equals 13 residues. V dropped 5 bases and J dropped 8 bases, with 14 bases sitting between them. CDR1 is SGDLS and CDR2 is YYNGEE in the germline V gene. Here the CDR3 DNA reads TGTGCCAGCAGGGCACGCGAGAGGGACACCATATATTTT. Protein sequence: CASRARERDTIYF.

The chain uses TRBV7-3 and TRBJ1-4; TRBD1 might be the D (6 bases). Trimming stripped 0 bases from V and 7 bases from J, with 12 bases between. The germline V gene encodes CDR1 SGHTA and CDR2 FQGTGA. This CDR3 has 15 amino acids. The CDR3 region is CASSLTGRGVEKLFF. The CDR3 nucleotides read TGTGCCAGCAGCTTAACGGGCAGGGGTGTTGAAAAACTGTTTTTT.

The chain links TRBV15 to TRBJ1-5; D is ambiguous. There are 13 residues in the CDR3. V lost 0 bases and J lost 6, with 6 bases in between. The germline CDR1 and CDR2 sequences are LNHNV and YYDKDF (reference sequence). CDR3 bases: TGTGCCACCAGCAGAGATCCGGGTCAGCCCCAGCATTTT. This encodes CATSRDPGQPQHF.

This clone was picked up one time. The V and J genes are TRBV4-2 and TRBJ1-3; TRBD1 agrees at 8 bases. The germline V gene has CDR1 LGHNA and CDR2 YNFKEQ. The CDR3 has 15 residues. V shed 4 bases, J shed 8 bases, and the junction held 10 bases outside the gene matches. The CDR3 nucleotides are TGTGCCAGCAGCCGACGCACAGGGGGTGAGGACACCATATATTTT. It encodes CASSRRTGGEDTIYF.

The chain is built from TRBV9 and TRBJ1-3; D may be TRBD1 (5 bases). This CDR3 is 16 amino acids long. CDR1 and CDR2 (germline): SGDLS, YYNGEE. V lost 2 bases, J lost 4 bases, and 16 bases lay in between. The CDR3 nucleotides are TGTGCCAGCAGCGTTGGGGGAGGCCTAGACGGAAACACCATATATTTT. Protein product: CASSVGGGLDGNTIYF.

The chain employs TRBV12-3 or TRBV12-4 and TRBJ1-4, with D perhaps matching TRBD1 (6 bases). The V end was cut by 7 bases, the J end by 8 bases, with 14 bases between. The CDR3 has 13 amino acids. For the CDR3, the DNA is TGTGCCAGCACCTCTTCGGGGGGCGAAAAACTGTTTTTT. Translating gives CASTSSGGEKLFF.

This chain's CDR3 is CASSRTGLIGEKLFF. The CDR3, as DNA: TGTGCCAGCAGTAGAACAGGGTTGATAGGTGAAAAACTGTTTTTT. The rearrangement joins TRBV28 to TRBJ1-4, with D tentatively TRBD1 (6 bases). Germline V CDR1 and CDR2: MDHEN, SYDVKM. Trimming stripped 5 bases from V and 7 bases from J, with 17 bases between. The CDR3 loop spans 15 amino acids. The full variable domain, rest sourced from reference TRBV28 and TRBJ1-4, is DVKVTQSSRYLVKRTGEKVFLECVQDMDHENMFWYRQDPGLGLRLIYFSYDVKMKEKGDIPEGYSVSREKKERFSLILESASTNQTSMYLCASSRTGLIGEKLFFGSGTQLSVL.

The J gene is TRBJ1-5, the V gene TRBV15, with 12 positions matching TRBD1. J gave up 1 base and V 5 bases, and 6 bases lay outside the gene matches. Germline V lookup: CDR1 LNHNV, CDR2 YYDKDF (reference sequence). This CDR3 has 17 amino acids. The CDR3, as DNA: TGTGCCACCAGCTTCCCGGGACAGGGGGCAAGCAATCAGCCCCAGCATTTT. The encoded protein is CATSFPGQGASNQPQHF.

This rearrangement joins TRBV7-2 to TRBJ2-1, with 8 bases lining up with TRBD1. V was clipped by 3 bases and J by 6 bases; unmatched bases: 4. Germline lookup yields CDR1 SGHTA and CDR2 FQGNSA. CDR3 size: 14 residues. The CDR3 spells CASSFLDRANEQFF. The DNA of the CDR3 is TGTGCCAGCAGCTTTCTGGACAGGGCCAATGAGCAGTTCTTC.

The V and J genes are TRBV9 and TRBJ2-1; the match to TRBD2 covers 7 bases. The junction had 7 bases not matched to a gene; V was cut back by 2 bases and J by 8 bases. CDR1 is SGDLS, CDR2 YYNGEE, per germline. This CDR3 is 14 amino acids long. The CDR3 here is CASSVAGESYEQFF. CDR3 bases: TGTGCCAGCAGCGTGGCGGGAGAATCTTATGAGCAGTTCTTC. Supplemented by reference TRBV9 and TRBJ2-1, the full variable domain reads DSGVTQTPKHLITATGQRVTLRCSPRSGDLSVYWYQQSLDQGLQFLIQYYNGEERAKGNILERFSAQQFPDLHSELNLSSLELGDSALYFCASSVAGESYEQFFGPGTRLTVL.

This clone showed up just once. The chain is built from TRBV5-4 and TRBJ2-7; the match to TRBD2 covers 12 bases. V lost 4 bases, J lost 6 bases, and 14 bases stayed unmatched. Germline V CDR1 and CDR2: SGHNT, YYREEE (reference sequence). The CDR3 has 17 amino acids. The CDR3 nucleotides are TGTGCCAGCAGCGCCGCGACTAGCGGGAGAGGAGGGGGCGAGCAGTACGTC. Amino acid sequence: CASSAATSGRGGGEQYV.

The chain combines TRBV7-3 with TRBJ2-3; D is perhaps TRBD1 (6 bases). Germline CDR1 and CDR2: SGHTA and FQGTGA. V lost 5 bases and J 2 bases, leaving 14 bases between the germline ends. The CDR3 runs to 15 residues. The CDR3, as DNA: TGTGCCAGCAGCCCGCCAGGACAGCCCACAGATACGCAGTATTTT. Protein sequence: CASSPPGQPTDTQYF.

The chain carries TRBV6-5 and TRBJ1-2; D is unresolved. Trimming shortened V by 0 bases and J by 3 bases, and 8 bases separated the two germline ends. CDR3 length equals 14 residues. Germline V gene sequence: CDR1 MNHEY, CDR2 SVGAGI. The CDR3 sequence: CASSYSEGYYGYTF. CDR3 sequence (DNA): TGTGCCAGCAGTTACTCGGAGGGATACTATGGCTACACCTTC.

The V and J genes are TRBV7-6 and TRBJ1-6; no definite D call. Germline CDR1 is SGHVS and CDR2 is FNYEAQ. V was clipped by 5 bases and J by 9 bases, with 14 bases between them. CDR3 length: 14 amino acids. CDR3 DNA: TGTGCCAGCAGCGCACGACTTGATGGTTCACCCCTCCACTTT. Its translation: CASSARLDGSPLHF.

This clone was picked up one time. This chain joins TRBV12-3 or TRBV12-4 and TRBJ1-2; unclear D gene. Trimming removed 6 bases at V and 0 bases at J, with 8 bases between. The CDR3 is 13 residues long. The CDR3 is CASSSRSNYGYTF. In DNA, the CDR3 is TGTGCCAGCAGCTCACGGTCTAACTATGGCTACACCTTC.

This chain links TRBV5-1 with TRBJ2-1; 13 bases fit TRBD2. This CDR3 spans 18 amino acids. Unmatched junction bases numbered 9, after V lost 5 bases and J lost 1 base. Germline values: CDR1 SGHRS, CDR2 YFSETQ. CDR3 residues: CASSSWTSGSVSYNEQFF. As DNA, the CDR3 is TGCGCCAGCAGTTCCTGGACTAGCGGGAGTGTTTCCTACAATGAGCAGTTCTTC.

The chain recombines TRBV28 with TRBJ1-5, with 11 nucleotides matching TRBD1. Germline V gene data show CDR1 as MDHEN and CDR2 as SYDVKM. This CDR3 has 23 residues. V gave up 4 bases and J gave up 4 bases; unmatched junction bases: 27. CDR3 in DNA: TGTGCCAGCAGTTCAGGACAGGGGGCTCTGCCTGCCGGAGGGAAATCATTAAATCAGCCCCAGCATTTT. Protein product: CASSSGQGALPAGGKSLNQPQHF. Supplemented by reference TRBV28 and TRBJ1-5, the full variable domain reads DVKVTQSSRYLVKRTGEKVFLECVQDMDHENMFWYRQDPGLGLRLIYFSYDVKMKEKGDIPEGYSVSREKKERFSLILESASTNQTSMYLCASSSGQGALPAGGKSLNQPQHFGDGTRLSIL.

The chain joins TRBV28 to TRBJ2-1, with 11 bases that match TRBD2. In germline, CDR1 is MDHEN, CDR2 SYDVKM. The J segment lost 6 bases and the V segment lost 4 bases, leaving 2 bases of the junction unmatched. The CDR3 consists of 14 residues. CDR3 in amino acids: CASSSGTSGNEQFF. The CDR3 nucleotides are TGTGCCAGCAGTTCGGGGACTAGCGGCAATGAGCAGTTCTTC.